A single sample gave rise to the 24 T cell receptor beta chains below, sequenced in a study of cytomegalovirus exposure and HLA in healthy donors. The PCR used 60 Vbeta and 13 Jbeta primers. Produced via immunoSEQ multiplex PCR; TCRdb's table is partial and in-frame only. There are a few hundred thousand clones in the sample; over 75% occur only once, and around 0.2% lies in the top ten. The sample comprised PBMCs. The receptors were sampled from a girl aged 2-10 years in good health and CMV-seronegative.

The chain has TRBV7-9 and TRBJ1-2; TRBD1 is a possible D gene (5 bases). CDR1 and CDR2 from the germline V gene are SEHNR and FQNEAQ (reference sequence). V dropped 5 bases and J dropped 7 bases, with 23 bases sitting between them. The CDR3 covers 16 residues. CDR3 protein: CASSAQGASYGSGYTF. CDR3 sequence (DNA): TGTGCCAGCAGCGCCCAGGGTGCCAGTTATGGGTCTGGCTACACCTTC.

DNA of the CDR3: TGTGCCAGCAGCCTAATAGCGGAATCCTACGAGCAGTACTTC. Its protein is CASSLIAESYEQYF. The chain combines TRBV9 with TRBJ2-7, with D tentatively TRBD2 (6 bases). CDR3 length: 14 amino acids. Germline V lookup: CDR1 SGDLS, CDR2 YYNGEE. V was trimmed by 4 bases and J by 1 base, leaving 12 bases between them.

V and J are TRBV7-9 and TRBJ1-1; D unclear. The CDR3 spans 13 residues. CDR1 and CDR2 from the germline V gene are SEHNR and FQNEAQ (reference sequence). The V end was cut by 4 bases, the J end by 4 bases, with 10 bases between. The CDR3: CASSSTPGTEAFF. The CDR3 bases are TGTGCCAGCAGCTCGACACCAGGCACTGAAGCTTTCTTT.

Only a few counts were recorded for this clone. This chain joins TRBV19 and TRBJ2-7; the match to TRBD1 covers 9 bases. The CDR3 contains 15 residues. Germline-derived CDR1 and CDR2 are LNHDA and SQIVND (reference sequence). V was clipped by 5 bases and J by 3 bases; unmatched bases: 8. CDR3 DNA sequence: TGTGCCAGTAGTTCGGGACAGGGTCCTTACTACGAGCAGTACTTC. Translation gives CASSSGQGPYYEQYF.

Only a few counts were recorded for this clone. This chain uses TRBV19 with TRBJ1-2, with TRBD1 matching 9 bases. CDR1 and CDR2 (germline): LNHDA, SQIVND (reference sequence). V gave up 4 bases and J gave up 8 bases; unmatched junction bases: 5. The CDR3 is 13 residues long. The DNA for the CDR3 is TGTGCCAGTAGTACTCGGGACAGGGCCGGCTACACCTTC. Protein sequence: CASSTRDRAGYTF.

J is TRBJ2-7 and V is TRBV19; D remains unclear. V lost 1 base, J lost 3 bases, and 13 bases lay in between. CDR1 and CDR2 from the germline V gene are LNHDA and SQIVND (reference sequence). There are 15 residues in the CDR3. CDR3 protein: CASSIGLSNFYEQYF. The CDR3 DNA sequence: TGTGCCAGTAGTATAGGACTTTCGAATTTCTACGAGCAGTACTTC.

This clone was recorded only once. CDR3 nucleotides: TGTGCCAGTAGTTTCCTCCAGAACCGCGAGCAGTACTTC. Protein sequence: CASSFLQNREQYF. The rearrangement joins TRBV19 to TRBJ2-7; no clear D gene. This CDR3 has 13 residues. In germline, CDR1 is LNHDA, CDR2 SQIVND (reference sequence). V was clipped by 5 bases and J by 6 bases, with 14 bases between them.

The chain joins TRBV19 to TRBJ1-2; the match to TRBD1 covers 9 bases. The V and J ends lost 5 bases and 6 bases, in that order; junction bases with no gene match: 10. The CDR3 covers 15 residues. Germline CDR1 LNHDA, CDR2 SQIVND (reference sequence). CDR3: CASSRRTGDTDGYTF. For the CDR3, the DNA is TGTGCCAGTAGTCGACGGACAGGGGATACCGATGGCTACACCTTC. The entire variable domain, with the rest obtained from reference TRBV19 and TRBJ1-2, is as follows: DGGITQSPKYLFRKEGQNVTLSCEQNLNHDAMYWYRQDPGQGLRLIYYSQIVNDFQKGDIAEGYSVSREKKESFPLTVTSAQKNPTAFYLCASSRRTGDTDGYTFGSGTRLTVV.

V is TRBV11-2 and J is TRBJ1-1, with D unclear. The CDR3 is 17 amino acids. Germline values: CDR1 SGHAT, CDR2 FQNNGV. Deletions cut 1 base from V and 7 bases from J, with 22 bases between. Here the CDR3 reads CASSLGGSYKPTGEAFF. CDR3 DNA sequence: TGTGCCAGCAGCTTAGGAGGATCCTATAAGCCCACCGGTGAAGCTTTCTTT.

CDR3 residues: CASSFHSNQPQHF. The CDR3 DNA reads as TGTGCCAGCAGTTTCCATAGCAATCAGCCCCAGCATTTT. V and J are TRBV2 and TRBJ1-5; D uncertain. Trimming cost V 5 bases and J 0 bases, with 5 bases left between them. Per the germline V gene, CDR1 is SNHLY and CDR2 is FYNNEI. The CDR3 runs to 13 residues.

The chain carries TRBV19 and TRBJ1-1, with D tentatively TRBD1 (5 bases). The CDR3 spans 14 residues. Per the germline V gene, CDR1 is LNHDA and CDR2 is SQIVND (reference sequence). The ends were cut back, 3 bases at V and 4 bases at J, with 12 bases in the middle. This chain's CDR3 is CASSILGGTTEAFF. DNA for the CDR3: TGTGCCAGTAGTATCCTCGGGGGGACCACTGAAGCTTTCTTT.

The genes are TRBV15 and TRBJ1-5, with a tentative D call TRBD1 (5 bases). Trimming cost V 1 base and J 6 bases, with 13 bases left between them. CDR3 size: 15 residues. Germline assignment: CDR1 LNHNV and CDR2 YYDKDF (reference sequence). This CDR3 is CATSRGAGLIQPQHF. The CDR3, as DNA: TGTGCCACCAGCAGAGGCGCAGGGCTCATTCAGCCCCAGCATTTT.

This clone has just a few counts. This chain joins TRBV27 and TRBJ2-7; 13 bases are a match to TRBD2. V gave up 0 bases and J gave up 4 bases; unmatched junction bases: 3. CDR1 is MNHEY and CDR2 is SMNVEV in the germline V gene (reference sequence). The CDR3 has 16 residues. The CDR3 DNA reads TGTGCCAGCAGTTTATCGGGGACTAGCGGGATGTACGAGCAGTACTTC. Amino acids: CASSLSGTSGMYEQYF.

This clone came up a few times. J is TRBJ2-1 and V is TRBV9; D perhaps matches TRBD2 (6 bases). The CDR3 covers 14 residues. Trimming left V 3 bases short and J 6 bases short, with 13 bases between. Germline V gene lookup returns CDR1 SGDLS and CDR2 YYNGEE. This chain's CDR3 is CASSEGEVFNEQFF. CDR3 bases: TGTGCCAGCAGCGAAGGGGAGGTTTTCAATGAGCAGTTCTTC.

The rearrangement uses TRBV5-1 and TRBJ1-1; perhaps TRBD1 as D (5 bases). The CDR3 consists of 15 residues. V gave up 5 bases and J gave up 1 base, with 15 bases separating them. The V gene's germline CDR1 is SGHRS and CDR2 YFSETQ. CDR3 region: CASSWAGRGNTEAFF. The CDR3 DNA follows: TGCGCCAGCAGTTGGGCGGGGCGGGGGAACACTGAAGCTTTCTTT.

Regarding this clone: One junction end does not reproduce the germline sequence, and a read error may be involved. This rearrangement joins TRBV7-9 to TRBJ2-7; the D gene is possibly TRBD2 (6 bases). The CDR3 loop spans 17 amino acids. From germline, CDR1 is SEHNR and CDR2 FQNEAQ (reference sequence). For the CDR3, the DNA is TGTTCCAGCAGCTTAGGAGGGAGCGGGCCCGGCTCCTACGAGCAGTACTTC. Translation: CSSSLGGSGPGSYEQYF.

The chain carries TRBV2 and TRBJ1-2, with a tentative D call TRBD1 (6 bases). V lost 5 bases, J lost 0 bases, and 16 bases lay in between. In germline, CDR1 is SNHLY, CDR2 FYNNEI. This CDR3 contains 16 residues. CDR3 bases: TGTGCCAGCAGTCGCGTGGACAGCAGTTCTAACTATGGCTACACCTTC. It codes for CASSRVDSSSNYGYTF.

This chain links TRBV18 with TRBJ2-5, with D possibly being TRBD2 (6 bases). CDR1 is KGHSH and CDR2 is LQKENI in the germline V gene. The CDR3 totals 14 residues. V lost 2 bases, J lost 5 bases, and 12 bases lay in between. CDR3 amino acids: CASSPMTSIETQYF. The CDR3 region has the DNA TGTGCCAGCTCACCAATGACTAGTATTGAGACCCAGTACTTC.

The chain combines TRBV5-1 with TRBJ1-4; 8 bases align to TRBD1. The CDR3 totals 15 residues. V was clipped by 4 bases and J by 8 bases; unmatched bases: 10. The germline V gene encodes CDR1 SGHRS and CDR2 YFSETQ. This CDR3 reads CASSPQPAGGEKLFF. The CDR3 region has the DNA TGCGCCAGCAGCCCCCAACCGGCAGGGGGCGAAAAACTGTTTTTT.

The rearrangement links TRBV27 to TRBJ2-7, with TRBD2 as a possible D gene (6 bases). The CDR3 contains 12 residues. In germline, CDR1 is MNHEY, CDR2 SMNVEV (reference sequence). V was shortened by 3 bases and J by 7 bases, with 10 bases between the two germline ends. CDR3 bases: TGTGCCAGCAGTTTGGTTGGGAGGGAGCAGTACTTC. Residues: CASSLVGREQYF.

The chain uses TRBV25-1 and TRBJ1-6; 8 nucleotides align to TRBD1. V shed 8 bases and J 12 bases; nucleotides not matched to a gene: 6. The CDR3 is 12 amino acids. CDR1 is MGHDK, CDR2 SYGVNS, per germline. The CDR3 DNA follows: TGTGCCAGCCAAGAACAGGGGGAACCCCTCCACTTT. Its protein product is CASQEQGEPLHF.

The table lists this clone with a few counts. The chain couples TRBV19 to TRBJ2-3, with TRBD1 matching 7 bases. In germline, CDR1 is LNHDA, CDR2 SQIVND (reference sequence). V lost 5 bases to trimming and J lost 6 bases; unmatched junction nucleotides: 11. The length of the CDR3 is 15 residues. The CDR3 DNA reads TGTGCCAGTAGTTTTAAGGGTGGACAGGCGGATACGCAGTATTTT. Translation gives CASSFKGGQADTQYF.

The chain uses TRBV29-1 and TRBJ1-2; no reliable D call. Trimming removed 2 bases from V and 4 bases from J, with 17 bases in between. This CDR3 region has 15 residues. The V gene's germline CDR1 is SQVTM and CDR2 ANQGSEA. CDR3 DNA sequence: TGCAGCGTTGAATGGAAAGAGGTAGTAGGCTATGGCTACACCTTC. Translated: CSVEWKEVVGYGYTF.

This clone was counted only a few times. The chain uses TRBV10-3 and TRBJ1-2, with 7 bases aligning to TRBD1. The J segment lost 8 bases and the V segment lost 3 bases, leaving 3 bases of the junction unmatched. The CDR3 is made up of 12 amino acids. Germline lookup yields CDR1 ENHRY and CDR2 SYGVKD. As DNA, the CDR3 is TGTGCCATCAGTGATACAGGGGAAGGCTACACCTTC. It specifies CAISDTGEGYTF.